This TCR beta chain was retrieved from a study of T cell repertoires in cytomegalovirus infection. Germline CDR1 and CDR2: DFQATT and SNEGSKA (reference sequence). The CDR3 spans 16 residues. Trimming took off 0 bases at V and 3 bases at J, with 15 bases between the two ends. This clonotype has more than one count but fewer than ten. The target antigen is unknown. In TCRdb, the reads were re-called with MiXCR into one record per CDR3 protein. The table lists about 920,000 distinct CDR3 sequences, approximately 31% of them singletons. Material: cultured CD8+ T cells from PBMCs, obtained from culture after CMV antigen stimulation. The receptor was isolated from a human donor in good health (CMV status not recorded). Some clones in this sample may be carry-over from other donors' samples. The genes are TRBV20-1 and TRBJ2-4; D gene unclear. CDR3 protein: CSARDSSGYGKNIQYF. The CDR3 bases are TGCAGTGCTAGAGATTCCTCGGGTTATGGCAAAAACATTCAGTACTTC.